This paragraph reports one TCR beta chain. These data are taken from a study of T-cell reconstitution after alpha-beta-depleted transplantation in children. During its preparation, the TCRbeta library received unique molecular identifiers. TCRdb re-called the PCR reads with MiXCR, one entry per CDR3 protein. The table lists 200,000 to 250,000 distinct CDR3 sequences, about 9.2% of them singletons. V was cut by 8 bases and J by 3 bases, with 11 bases left in between. CDR1 is MNHEY and CDR2 is SVGEGT in the germline V gene. There are 12 residues in the CDR3. This chain connects TRBV6-2 or TRBV6-3 to TRBJ2-7; no reliable D call. The sequencing here drew on PBMCs from the stem cell graft donor, taken from the stem cell graft. The sequence was obtained from a human donor who donated a stem cell graft to a child with acute lymphoblastic leukemia. CDR3 DNA: TGTGCCAGCGGGTTTTCCCGCTACGAGCAGTACTTC. Translation gives CASGFSRYEQYF.